Given below is one TCR beta chain in context. Which antigen it targets is not known. Base qualities are not provided; no much larger clone lies one nucleotide away. These data are taken from a study of T cell changes during pregnancy in multiple sclerosis (dated by TCRdb to the late 2010s). Study-level background: In women with multiple sclerosis, the researchers looked at how the T cell repertoire shifted as pregnancy progressed.

From the cysteine up to the phenylalanine, the CDR3 has a length of 14 residues. Only CDR3 DNA remains: 42 bases, in frame from the first base. CDR1 and CDR2, per the germline V gene, are SGHDT and YYEEEE. V drops 3 bases and J drops 5 bases, leaving 14 bases in between. The library was made by the immunoSEQ multiplex PCR assay. TCRdb mirrors the immuneACCESS table, restricted to in-frame sequences. Some clones are absent from its copies; in checked studies, under half trace to an unresolved V gene, and the reason for the others is unknown. This sample has tens of thousands of clones in its table, and roughly 93% of those were observed once. The ten largest clonotypes hold 2.5% of the sample.

The chain is made from TRBV5-6 and TRBJ2-5; the D region possibly corresponds to TRBD2 (5 bases align). The sequence came from a female donor with multiple sclerosis, enrolled in a pregnancy study. Specimen: peripheral blood, collected in the second trimester of pregnancy. CDR3 region: CASSSDSIRETQYF. The DNA sequence follows: TGTGCCAGCAGCTCGGACTCCATCCGGGAGACCCAGTACTTC. Here the CDR3 is joined to the reference TRBV5-6 and TRBJ2-5 genes, and the full variable domain is: DAGVTQSPTHLIKTRGQQVTLRCSPKSGHDTVSWYQQALGQGPQFIFQYYEEEERQRGNFPDRFSGHQFPNYSSELNVNALLLGDSALYLCASSSDSIRETQYFGPGTRLLVL.